Below, 10 T cell receptor beta chains from the same sample are listed, as sequenced in a study of OX40 agonist ivuxolimab in advanced cancers. Some clones are missing from TCRdb's copy, which holds only in-frame ones; the method was immunoSEQ multiplex PCR. Of tens of thousands of clones listed, around 83% are singletons. The sample here was CD4+ or CD8+ T cells sorted from blood, taken in a trial of the OX40 agonist ivuxolimab. Source of these receptors: an adult with an advanced solid tumor such as melanoma, head and neck, liver or kidney cancer.

The chain carries TRBV18 and TRBJ1-1; 9 bases fit TRBD1. The CDR3 has 17 residues. Trimming took 3 bases from V and 1 from J; bases not matched to a gene: 9. Germline CDR1 and CDR2: KGHSH and LQKENI. The CDR3, as DNA: TGTGCCAGCTCACCCTACCCGGGACAGGGACCGAACACTGAAGCTTTCTTT. Amino acids: CASSPYPGQGPNTEAFF. The whole variable domain, filled in from reference TRBV18 and TRBJ1-1, reads NAGVMQNPRHLVRRRGQEARLRCSPMKGHSHVYWYRQLPEEGLKFMVYLQKENIIDESGMPKERFSAEFPKEGPSILRIQQVVRGDSAAYFCASSPYPGQGPNTEAFFGQGTRLTVV.

Of note for this clone: Additional DNA sequences in this sample encode the identical CDR3. The chain joins TRBV5-1 to TRBJ2-3; D might be TRBD2 (5 bases). V was trimmed by 0 bases and J by 2 bases, leaving 7 bases between them. Per germline, CDR1 SGHRS and CDR2 YFSETQ. CDR3 size: 14 residues. This CDR3 is CASSLGAVTDTQYF. The CDR3 coding sequence is TGCGCCAGCAGCTTGGGAGCGGTCACAGATACGCAGTATTTT.

CDR3 bases: TGCGCCAGCAGCTTGGGCCAGCCGAACACTGAAGCTTTCTTT. This codes for CASSLGQPNTEAFF. V gene TRBV5-1 combines with J gene TRBJ1-1, with D unclear. V lost 0 bases, J lost 1 base, and 7 bases lay in between. Germline lookup yields CDR1 SGHRS and CDR2 YFSETQ. The CDR3 covers 14 residues.

This chain connects TRBV2 to TRBJ2-1, with 8 bases that match TRBD2. V lost 4 bases and J lost 8; bases outside the gene matches: 7. Germline lookup yields CDR1 SNHLY and CDR2 FYNNEI. The CDR3 covers 14 residues. The CDR3: CASSVAGSQDEQFF. The CDR3 DNA reads TGTGCCAGCAGTGTAGCGGGGAGTCAAGATGAGCAGTTCTTC.

Only a few counts were recorded for this clone. The chain has TRBV7-9 and TRBJ1-2; TRBD1 agrees at 9 bases. Losses at the gene ends were 7 bases for V and 1 base for J; bases not matched to a gene: 7. The length of the CDR3 is 15 residues. CDR1 and CDR2 (germline): SEHNR, FQNEAQ (reference sequence). CDR3 loop: CASTEGQGFNYGYTF. DNA of the CDR3: TGTGCCAGCACCGAGGGACAGGGATTTAACTATGGCTACACCTTC.

This clone was recorded a few times. The rearrangement links TRBV19 to TRBJ1-6; possibly TRBD1 for D (6 bases). V gave up 9 bases and J gave up 7 bases, with 16 bases separating them. The germline gives CDR1 LNHDA, CDR2 SQIVND (reference sequence). There are 14 residues in the CDR3. The CDR3 DNA reads as TGTGCCAGCTCAAGGGGGTTCGGCAATTCACCCCTCCACTTT. Protein sequence: CASSRGFGNSPLHF.

The chain carries TRBV6-1 and TRBJ1-1, with D perhaps matching TRBD1 (5 bases). Trimming cost V 7 bases and J 0 bases, with 12 bases left between them. The CDR3 loop spans 14 amino acids. Looked up from germline, CDR1 is MNHNS and CDR2 is SASEGT. The CDR3 reads CASNGGAMNTEAFF. The CDR3 DNA reads as TGTGCCAGCAATGGGGGAGCTATGAACACTGAAGCTTTCTTT.

The J gene is TRBJ2-7, the V gene TRBV7-2; TRBD2 might be the D (5 bases). V lost 2 bases to trimming and J lost 3 bases, with 11 bases between them. Germline V gene lookup returns CDR1 SGHTA and CDR2 FQGNSA. This CDR3 spans 14 amino acids. CDR3 DNA: TGTGCCAGCAGCTTATGGACTGATTACTACGAGCAGTACTTC. Encoded protein: CASSLWTDYYEQYF.

In this sample, this clone turned up a few times. The chain uses TRBV14 and TRBJ2-3, with 9 nucleotides matching TRBD2. V shed 7 bases, J shed 0 bases, and the junction held 2 bases outside the gene matches. Germline V lookup: CDR1 SGHDN, CDR2 FVKESK. This CDR3 is 14 amino acids long. The CDR3 coding sequence is TGTGCCAGCAACGCGGGGGGGAGCACAGATACGCAGTATTTT. Its translation: CASNAGGSTDTQYF.

This clone was recorded once. The chain employs TRBV5-1 and TRBJ1-1; D remains unclear. CDR1 is SGHRS, CDR2 YFSETQ, per germline. This CDR3 is built from 14 residues. Deletions cut 0 bases from V and 0 bases from J, with 6 bases between. The CDR3: CASSLDSMNTEAFF. The CDR3 DNA follows: TGCGCCAGCAGCTTGGACAGCATGAACACTGAAGCTTTCTTT.